This record covers a single T cell receptor (beta chain). Antigen specificity is unknown. The CDR3 runs 16 residues. V lost 4 bases to trimming and J lost 5 bases, with 20 bases between them. CDR1 is LNHDA and CDR2 is SQIVND in the germline V gene (reference sequence). Assay used: immunoSEQ multiplex PCR; TCRdb lists only in-frame clones, some missing. The sample consists of around 23,000 clones, over 65% of them appearing once. CD4+ T cells from unexposed donors were obtained before the COVID-19 pandemic (2011-2018). Isolation of CD4+ T cells took place after less than 11 days in culture. Fresh IL-2 medium replaced half the medium on days 3 and 7. The data are from a study of CD4 T cells in relation to SARS-CoV-2 and coronaviruses.

This clonotype was sampled from a human donor in good health. Sequenced input: CD4+ T cells from PBMCs, cultured in vitro. The chain has TRBV19 and TRBJ2-5, with D possibly TRBD2 on 6 matching bases. The CDR3 spells CASSTSRQGGGETQYF. The CDR3 region has the DNA TGTGCCAGTAGTACTTCGCGCCAGGGAGGAGGGGAGACCCAGTACTTC.